This T cell receptor beta chain was sequenced during a study of response to subunit inactivated influenza vaccine. Findings and limits, study-wide: With each seasonal influenza vaccination, the authors suggested, few new T cells are recruited.

With respect to this clonotype: The target antigen is unknown.

TCRdb fed the RT-PCR reads into MiXCR, producing one record per CDR3 protein. The sample includes 250,000 to 350,000 distinct CDR3 sequences, over 20% seen only once; the top ten take 10%. This clonotype was sampled from a man aged 45-69 years who received an inactivated influenza vaccine. The sequencing used PBMCs from blood, collected about 20 months after vaccination.

The CDR3 DNA reads TGCGCCAGCAGCCTAATTGGAAATTCGTTTGAAAAACTGTTTTTT. Amino acids: CASSLIGNSFEKLFF. The gene calls are TRBV4-3 and TRBJ1-4; D is unresolved. Germline CDR1 is LGHNA and CDR2 is YSLEER. CDR3 length equals 15 residues. The germline V and J ends were trimmed by 4 bases and 7 bases, with 16 bases remaining between them.